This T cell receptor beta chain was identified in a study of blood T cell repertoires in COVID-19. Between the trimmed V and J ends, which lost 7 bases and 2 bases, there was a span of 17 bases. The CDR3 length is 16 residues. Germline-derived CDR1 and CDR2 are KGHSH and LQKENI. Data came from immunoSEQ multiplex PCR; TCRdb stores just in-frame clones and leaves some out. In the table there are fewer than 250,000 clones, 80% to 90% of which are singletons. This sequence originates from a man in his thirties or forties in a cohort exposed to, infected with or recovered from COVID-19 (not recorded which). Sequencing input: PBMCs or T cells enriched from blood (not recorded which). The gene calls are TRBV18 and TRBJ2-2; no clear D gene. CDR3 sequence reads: CASCLIMAENTGELFF. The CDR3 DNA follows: TGTGCCAGCTGCCTCATCATGGCGGAAAACACCGGGGAGCTGTTTTTT.